What follows describes a single T cell receptor beta chain. The germline gene is not matched at one end of the junction; a read error may be the cause. The read is 3 residues too short to cover the CDR3 end, so that end is filled in from the germline J gene. The same CDR3 can be traced to other DNA sequences in this sample. This record comes from a study of T cells in women clearing cervical HPV infection. Across the study: Case blood was drawn when the lesion was first found; control blood after infection became undetectable.

TCR beta CDR3 amplified by multiplex PCR from approximately 1,200 ng genomic DNA. Measured with immunoSEQ multiplex PCR; TCRdb has only the in-frame clones, and not every one. The listing records around 16,000 clones. The CDR3 loop spans 14 amino acids. From germline, CDR1 is SGHTA and CDR2 FQGTGA. V and J are TRBV7-3 and TRBJ1-2, with D perhaps matching TRBD1 (6 bases). The TCR sequence derives from a woman aged 18-69 years with a cervical HPV16 infection that either progressed to CIN3+ or cleared (not recorded which). The sample consisted of blood buffy coat. The CDR3 sequence: CASSRAGGGYGYTF. The sequenced part of the CDR3 DNA is TGTGCCAGCAGCCGGGCTGGGGGGGGCTATGGT.